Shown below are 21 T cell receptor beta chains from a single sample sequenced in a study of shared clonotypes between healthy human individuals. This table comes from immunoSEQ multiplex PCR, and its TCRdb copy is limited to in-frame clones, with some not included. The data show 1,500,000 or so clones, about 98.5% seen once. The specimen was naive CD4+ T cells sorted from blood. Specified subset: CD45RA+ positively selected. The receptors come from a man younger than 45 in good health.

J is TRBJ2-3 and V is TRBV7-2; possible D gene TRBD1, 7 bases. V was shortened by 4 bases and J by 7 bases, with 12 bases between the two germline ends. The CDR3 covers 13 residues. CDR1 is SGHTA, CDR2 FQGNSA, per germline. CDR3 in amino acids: CASSSQGGYTQYF. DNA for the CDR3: TGTGCCAGCAGCTCTCAGGGGGGTTATACGCAGTATTTT.

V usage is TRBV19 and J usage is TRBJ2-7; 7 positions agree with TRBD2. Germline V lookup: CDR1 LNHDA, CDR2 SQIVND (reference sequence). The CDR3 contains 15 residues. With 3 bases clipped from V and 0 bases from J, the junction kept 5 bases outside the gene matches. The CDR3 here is CASSIWGGFSYEQYF. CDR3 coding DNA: TGTGCCAGTAGTATCTGGGGAGGGTTCTCCTACGAGCAGTACTTC. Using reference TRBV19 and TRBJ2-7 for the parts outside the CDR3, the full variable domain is DGGITQSPKYLFRKEGQNVTLSCEQNLNHDAMYWYRQDPGQGLRLIYYSQIVNDFQKGDIAEGYSVSREKKESFPLTVTSAQKNPTAFYLCASSIWGGFSYEQYFGPGTRLTVT.

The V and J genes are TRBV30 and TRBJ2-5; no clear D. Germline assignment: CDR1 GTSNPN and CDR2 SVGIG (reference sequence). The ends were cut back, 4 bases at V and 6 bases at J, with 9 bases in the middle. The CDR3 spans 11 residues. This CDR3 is CAWTSAQTQYF. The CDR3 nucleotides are TGTGCCTGGACCTCGGCACAGACCCAGTACTTC. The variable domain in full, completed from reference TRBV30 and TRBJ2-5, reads SQTIHQWPATLVQPVGSPLSLECTVEGTSNPNLYWYRQAAGRGLQLLFYSVGIGQISSEVPQNLSASRPQDRQFILSSKKLLLSDSGFYLCAWTSAQTQYFGPGTRLLVL.

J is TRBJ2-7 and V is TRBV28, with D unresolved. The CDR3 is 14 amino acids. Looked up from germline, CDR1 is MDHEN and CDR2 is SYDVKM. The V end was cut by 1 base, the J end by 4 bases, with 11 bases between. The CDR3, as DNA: TGTGCCAGCAGTTTATTAATGACTGGTTACGAGCAGTACTTC. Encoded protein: CASSLLMTGYEQYF.

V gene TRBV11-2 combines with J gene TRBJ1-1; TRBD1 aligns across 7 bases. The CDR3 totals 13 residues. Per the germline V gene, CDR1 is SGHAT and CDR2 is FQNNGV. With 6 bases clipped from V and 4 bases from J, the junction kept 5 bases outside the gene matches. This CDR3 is CASSRAGGTEAFF. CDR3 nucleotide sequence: TGTGCCAGCAGTCGGGCAGGGGGCACTGAAGCTTTCTTT.

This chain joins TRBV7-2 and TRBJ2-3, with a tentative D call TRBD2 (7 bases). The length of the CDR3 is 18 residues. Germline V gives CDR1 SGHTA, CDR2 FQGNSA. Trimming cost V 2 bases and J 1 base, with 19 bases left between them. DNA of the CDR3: TGTGCCAGCAGCTTACAAAGCGGGACAACCCAACGCACAGATACGCAGTATTTT. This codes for CASSLQSGTTQRTDTQYF.

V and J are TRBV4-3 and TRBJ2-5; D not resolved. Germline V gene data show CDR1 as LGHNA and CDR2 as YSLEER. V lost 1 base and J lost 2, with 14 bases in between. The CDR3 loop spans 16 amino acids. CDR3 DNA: TGCGCCAGCAGCCAAGGACCCCCACGGGTACAAGAGACCCAGTACTTC. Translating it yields CASSQGPPRVQETQYF.

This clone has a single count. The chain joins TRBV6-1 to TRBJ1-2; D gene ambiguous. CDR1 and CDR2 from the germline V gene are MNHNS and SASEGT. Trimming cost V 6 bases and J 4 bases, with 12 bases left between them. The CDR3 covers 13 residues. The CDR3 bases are TGTGCCAGCAGGGACGGGCCGGGCTATGGCTACACCTTC. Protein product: CASRDGPGYGYTF.

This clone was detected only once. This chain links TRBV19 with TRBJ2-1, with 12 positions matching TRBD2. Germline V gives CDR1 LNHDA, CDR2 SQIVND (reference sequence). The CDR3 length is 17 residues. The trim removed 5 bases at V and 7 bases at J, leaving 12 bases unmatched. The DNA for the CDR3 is TGTGCCAGTAGTCCACACCCTCTAGCGGGAGGGCGGAATGAGCAGTTCTTC. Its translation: CASSPHPLAGGRNEQFF.

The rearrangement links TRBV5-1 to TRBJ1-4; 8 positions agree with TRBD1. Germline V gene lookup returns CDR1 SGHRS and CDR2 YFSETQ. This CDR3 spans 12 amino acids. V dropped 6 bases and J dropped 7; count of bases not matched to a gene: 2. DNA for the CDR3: TGCGCCAGCACCACAGGGGGTGAAAAACTGTTTTTT. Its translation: CASTTGGEKLFF.

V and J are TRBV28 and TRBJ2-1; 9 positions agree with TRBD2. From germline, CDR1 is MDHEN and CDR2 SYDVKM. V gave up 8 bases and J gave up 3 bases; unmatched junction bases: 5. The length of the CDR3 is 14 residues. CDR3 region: CASFSGSLYNEQFF. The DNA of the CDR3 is TGTGCCAGCTTTAGCGGGAGCCTCTACAATGAGCAGTTCTTC.

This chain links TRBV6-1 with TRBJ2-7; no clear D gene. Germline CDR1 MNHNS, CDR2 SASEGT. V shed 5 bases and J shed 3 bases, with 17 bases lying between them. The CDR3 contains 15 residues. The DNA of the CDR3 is TGTGCCAGCAGTAACCCCGCCGCCTCCAGCTACGAGCAGTACTTC. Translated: CASSNPAASSYEQYF.

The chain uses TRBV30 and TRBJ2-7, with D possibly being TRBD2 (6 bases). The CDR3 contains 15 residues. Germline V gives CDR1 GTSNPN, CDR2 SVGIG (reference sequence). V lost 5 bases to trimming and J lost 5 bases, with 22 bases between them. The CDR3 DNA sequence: TGTGCCTGGTCGAGAACCACCGGGAGAGCCCACGAGCAGTACTTC. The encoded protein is CAWSRTTGRAHEQYF.

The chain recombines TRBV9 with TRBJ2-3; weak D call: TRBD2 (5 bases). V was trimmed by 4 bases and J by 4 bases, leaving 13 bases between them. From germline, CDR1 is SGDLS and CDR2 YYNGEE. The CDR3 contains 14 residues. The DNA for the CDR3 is TGTGCCAGCAGCCCCAGTGGAGGCCCAGATACGCAGTATTTT. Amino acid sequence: CASSPSGGPDTQYF. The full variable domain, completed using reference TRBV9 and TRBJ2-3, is DSGVTQTPKHLITATGQRVTLRCSPRSGDLSVYWYQQSLDQGLQFLIQYYNGEERAKGNILERFSAQQFPDLHSELNLSSLELGDSALYFCASSPSGGPDTQYFGPGTRLTVL.

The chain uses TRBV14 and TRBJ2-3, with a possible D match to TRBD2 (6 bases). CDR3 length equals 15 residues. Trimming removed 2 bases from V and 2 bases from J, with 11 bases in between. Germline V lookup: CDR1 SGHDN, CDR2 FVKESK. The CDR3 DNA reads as TGTGCCAGCAGCCAAATTAGCGGAAACACAGATACGCAGTATTTT. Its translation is CASSQISGNTDTQYF.

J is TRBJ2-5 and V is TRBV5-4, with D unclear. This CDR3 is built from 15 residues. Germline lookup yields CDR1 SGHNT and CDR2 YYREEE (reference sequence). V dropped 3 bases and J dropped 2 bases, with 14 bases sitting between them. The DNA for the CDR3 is TGTGCCAGCAGCTGGAAGGCAGGATCTCAAGAGACCCAGTACTTC. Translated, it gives CASSWKAGSQETQYF.

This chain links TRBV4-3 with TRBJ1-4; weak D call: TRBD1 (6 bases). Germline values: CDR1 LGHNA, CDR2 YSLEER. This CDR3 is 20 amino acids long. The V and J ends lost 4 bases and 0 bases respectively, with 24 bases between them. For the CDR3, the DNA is TGCGCCAGCAGCCCCCTAGGGGGAGCAGGATGGAGTGCAACTAATGAAAAACTGTTTTTT. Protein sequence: CASSPLGGAGWSATNEKLFF.

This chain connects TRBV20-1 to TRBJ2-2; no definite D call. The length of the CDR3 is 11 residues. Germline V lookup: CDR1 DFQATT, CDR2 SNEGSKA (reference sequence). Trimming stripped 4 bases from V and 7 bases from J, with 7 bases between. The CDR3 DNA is TGCAGTGCTATTATGATCGGGGAGCTGTTTTTT. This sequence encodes CSAIMIGELFF.

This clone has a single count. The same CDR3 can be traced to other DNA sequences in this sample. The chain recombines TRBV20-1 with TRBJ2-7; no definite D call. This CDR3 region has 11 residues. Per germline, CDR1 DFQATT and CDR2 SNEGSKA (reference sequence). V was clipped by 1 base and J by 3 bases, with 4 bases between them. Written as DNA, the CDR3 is TGCAGTGCTAGAGGCATCTACGAGCAGTACTTC. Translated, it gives CSARGIYEQYF.

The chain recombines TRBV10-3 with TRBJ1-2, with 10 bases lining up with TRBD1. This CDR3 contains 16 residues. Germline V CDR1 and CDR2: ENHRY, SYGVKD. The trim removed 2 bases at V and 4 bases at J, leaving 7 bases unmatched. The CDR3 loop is CAISEPRQGAGYGYTF. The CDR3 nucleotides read TGTGCCATCAGTGAGCCGAGACAGGGGGCCGGCTATGGCTACACCTTC.

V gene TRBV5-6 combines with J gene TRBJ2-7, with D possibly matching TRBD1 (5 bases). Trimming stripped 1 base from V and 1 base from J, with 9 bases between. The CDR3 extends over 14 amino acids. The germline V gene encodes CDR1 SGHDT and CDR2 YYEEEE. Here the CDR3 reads CASSLKGDSYEQYF. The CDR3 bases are TGTGCCAGCAGCTTGAAAGGGGATTCCTACGAGCAGTACTTC. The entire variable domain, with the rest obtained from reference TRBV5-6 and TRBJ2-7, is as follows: DAGVTQSPTHLIKTRGQQVTLRCSPKSGHDTVSWYQQALGQGPQFIFQYYEEEERQRGNFPDRFSGHQFPNYSSELNVNALLLGDSALYLCASSLKGDSYEQYFGPGTRLTVT.